The entry below gives a single TCR beta chain sequence along with its context. This CDR3 region has 13 residues. The V and J ends lost 0 bases and 8 bases respectively, with 8 bases between them. Per germline, CDR1 LGHNA and CDR2 YSLEER. Assay: immunoSEQ multiplex PCR; the TCRdb copy retains only in-frame clones and omits some. The sample carries about 32,000 clones, about 87% recorded once. The record originates from a study of PD-1 and CTLA-4 blockade in melanoma. This clonotype was sampled from a human donor with melanoma. The specimen comprised CD8+ T cells from peripheral blood, sampled from a patient given anti-PD-1 treatment. This chain uses TRBV4-3 with TRBJ2-1; D possibly corresponds to TRBD2 (6 bases). CDR3 sequence: CASSQEGGDEQFF. The DNA of the CDR3 is TGCGCCAGCAGCCAAGAAGGAGGGGATGAGCAGTTCTTC.